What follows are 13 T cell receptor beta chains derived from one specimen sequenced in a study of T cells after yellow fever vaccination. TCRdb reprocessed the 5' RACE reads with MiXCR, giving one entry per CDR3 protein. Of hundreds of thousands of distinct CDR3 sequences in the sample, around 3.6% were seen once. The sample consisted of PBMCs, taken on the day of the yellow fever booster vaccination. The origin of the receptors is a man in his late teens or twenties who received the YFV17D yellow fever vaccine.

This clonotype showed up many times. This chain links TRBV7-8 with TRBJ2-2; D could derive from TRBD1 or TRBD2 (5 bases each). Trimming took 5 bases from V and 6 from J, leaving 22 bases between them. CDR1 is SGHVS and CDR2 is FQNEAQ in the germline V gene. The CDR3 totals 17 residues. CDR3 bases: TGTGCCAGCAGCCTCCGTGGGGGTCAGCAGGGTGCCGGGGAGCTGTTTTTT. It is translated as CASSLRGGQQGAGELFF. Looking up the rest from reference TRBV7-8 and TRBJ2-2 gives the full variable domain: GAGVSQSPRYKVAKRGQDVALRCDPISGHVSLFWYQQALGQGPEFLTYFQNEAQLDKSGLPSDRFFAERPEGSVSTLKIQRTQQEDSAVYLCASSLRGGQQGAGELFFGEGSRLTVL.

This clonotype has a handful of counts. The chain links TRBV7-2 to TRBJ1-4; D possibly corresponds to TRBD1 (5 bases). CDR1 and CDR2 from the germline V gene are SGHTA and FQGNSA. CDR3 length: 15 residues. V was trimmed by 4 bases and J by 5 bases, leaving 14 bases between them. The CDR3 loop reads CASSSVSGQNEKLFF. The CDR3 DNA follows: TGTGCCAGCAGCTCGGTTTCAGGGCAGAATGAAAAACTGTTTTTT.

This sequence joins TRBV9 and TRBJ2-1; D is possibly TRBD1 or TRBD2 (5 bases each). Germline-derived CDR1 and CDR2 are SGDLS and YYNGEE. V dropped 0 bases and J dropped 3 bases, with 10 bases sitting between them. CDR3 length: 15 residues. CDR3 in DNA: TGTGCCAGCAGCGTAGATGGGACGGTCTACAATGAGCAGTTCTTC. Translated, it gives CASSVDGTVYNEQFF.

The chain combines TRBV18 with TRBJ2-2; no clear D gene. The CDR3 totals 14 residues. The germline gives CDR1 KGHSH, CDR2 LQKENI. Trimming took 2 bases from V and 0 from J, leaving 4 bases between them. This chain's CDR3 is CASSPFPNTGELFF. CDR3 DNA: TGTGCCAGCTCACCATTCCCGAACACCGGGGAGCTGTTTTTT.

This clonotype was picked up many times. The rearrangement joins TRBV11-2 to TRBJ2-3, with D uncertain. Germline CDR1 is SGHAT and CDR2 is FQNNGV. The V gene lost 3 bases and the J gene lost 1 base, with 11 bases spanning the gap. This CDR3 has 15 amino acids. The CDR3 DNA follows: TGTGCCAGCAGCTTCGTAATCCTAGGCACAGATACGCAGTATTTT. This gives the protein CASSFVILGTDTQYF.

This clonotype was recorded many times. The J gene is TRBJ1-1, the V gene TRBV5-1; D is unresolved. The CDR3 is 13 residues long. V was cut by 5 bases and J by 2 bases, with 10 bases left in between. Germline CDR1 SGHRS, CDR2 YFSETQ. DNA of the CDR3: TGCGCCAGCAGAGCCGGGCCTAACACTGAAGCTTTCTTT. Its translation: CASRAGPNTEAFF.

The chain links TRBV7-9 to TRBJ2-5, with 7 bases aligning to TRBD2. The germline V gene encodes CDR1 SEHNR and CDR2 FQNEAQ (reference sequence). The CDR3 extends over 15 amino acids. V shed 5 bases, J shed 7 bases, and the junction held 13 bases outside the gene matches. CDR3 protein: CASSPHQGLVGTQYF. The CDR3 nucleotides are TGTGCCAGCAGCCCTCACCAAGGACTAGTGGGGACCCAGTACTTC.

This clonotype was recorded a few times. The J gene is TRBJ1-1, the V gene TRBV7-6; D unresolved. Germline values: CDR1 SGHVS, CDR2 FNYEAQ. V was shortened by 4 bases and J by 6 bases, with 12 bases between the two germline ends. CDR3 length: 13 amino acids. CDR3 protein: CASSSRTASEAFF. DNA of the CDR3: TGTGCCAGCAGCTCTAGAACGGCTTCTGAAGCTTTCTTT.

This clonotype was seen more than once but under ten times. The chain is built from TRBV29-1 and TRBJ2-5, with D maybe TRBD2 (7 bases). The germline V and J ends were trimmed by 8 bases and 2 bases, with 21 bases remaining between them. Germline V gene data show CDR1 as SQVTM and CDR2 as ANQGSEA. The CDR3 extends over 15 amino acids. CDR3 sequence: CSLSGVGGAQETQYF. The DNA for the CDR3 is TGCAGCCTCTCCGGTGTGGGGGGGGCGCAAGAGACCCAGTACTTC.

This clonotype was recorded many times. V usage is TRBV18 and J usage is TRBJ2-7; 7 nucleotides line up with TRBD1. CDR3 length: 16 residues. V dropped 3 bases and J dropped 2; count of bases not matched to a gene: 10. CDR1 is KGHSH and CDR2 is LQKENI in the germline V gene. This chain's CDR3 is CASSPPPWDSTYEQYF. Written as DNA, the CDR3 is TGTGCCAGCTCACCGCCCCCTTGGGACAGCACCTACGAGCAGTACTTC.

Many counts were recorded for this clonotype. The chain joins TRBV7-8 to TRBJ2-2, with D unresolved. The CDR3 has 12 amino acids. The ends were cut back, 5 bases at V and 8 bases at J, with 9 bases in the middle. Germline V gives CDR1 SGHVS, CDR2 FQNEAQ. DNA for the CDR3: TGTGCCAGCAGCCCCCAAGGGGGGGAGCTGTTTTTT. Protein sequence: CASSPQGGELFF.

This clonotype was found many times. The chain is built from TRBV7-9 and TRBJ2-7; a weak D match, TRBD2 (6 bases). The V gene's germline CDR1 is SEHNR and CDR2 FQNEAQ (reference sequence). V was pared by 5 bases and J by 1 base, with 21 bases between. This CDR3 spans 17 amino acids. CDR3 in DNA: TGTGCCAGCAGCCCCCCTAAAAGGCGGGGCCGGTCCTACGAGCAGTACGTC. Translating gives CASSPPKRRGRSYEQYV.

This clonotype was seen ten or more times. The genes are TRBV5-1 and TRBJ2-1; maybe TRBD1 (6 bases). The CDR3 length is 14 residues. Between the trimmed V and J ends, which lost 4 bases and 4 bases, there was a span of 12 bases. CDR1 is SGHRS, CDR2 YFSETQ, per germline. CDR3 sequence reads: CASSTGYLYNEQFF. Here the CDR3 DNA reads TGCGCCAGCAGCACAGGGTACCTATACAATGAGCAGTTCTTC.